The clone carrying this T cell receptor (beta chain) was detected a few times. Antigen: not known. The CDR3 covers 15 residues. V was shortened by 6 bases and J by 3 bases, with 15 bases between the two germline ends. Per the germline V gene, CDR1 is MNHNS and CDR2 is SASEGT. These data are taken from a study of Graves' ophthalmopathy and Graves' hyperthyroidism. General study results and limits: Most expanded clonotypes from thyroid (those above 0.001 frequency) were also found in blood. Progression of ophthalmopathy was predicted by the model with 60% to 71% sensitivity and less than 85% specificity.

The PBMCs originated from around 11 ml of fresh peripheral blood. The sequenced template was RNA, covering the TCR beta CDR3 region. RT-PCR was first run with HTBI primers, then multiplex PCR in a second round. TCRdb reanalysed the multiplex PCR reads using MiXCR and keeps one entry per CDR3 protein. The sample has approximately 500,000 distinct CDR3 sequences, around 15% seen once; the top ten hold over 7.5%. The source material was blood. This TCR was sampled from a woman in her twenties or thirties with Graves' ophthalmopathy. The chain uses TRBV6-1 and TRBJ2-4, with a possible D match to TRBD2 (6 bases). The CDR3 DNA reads TGTGCCAGCAGCCAAGGCTCGGGAGTCAAAAACATTCAGTACTTC. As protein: CASSQGSGVKNIQYF.